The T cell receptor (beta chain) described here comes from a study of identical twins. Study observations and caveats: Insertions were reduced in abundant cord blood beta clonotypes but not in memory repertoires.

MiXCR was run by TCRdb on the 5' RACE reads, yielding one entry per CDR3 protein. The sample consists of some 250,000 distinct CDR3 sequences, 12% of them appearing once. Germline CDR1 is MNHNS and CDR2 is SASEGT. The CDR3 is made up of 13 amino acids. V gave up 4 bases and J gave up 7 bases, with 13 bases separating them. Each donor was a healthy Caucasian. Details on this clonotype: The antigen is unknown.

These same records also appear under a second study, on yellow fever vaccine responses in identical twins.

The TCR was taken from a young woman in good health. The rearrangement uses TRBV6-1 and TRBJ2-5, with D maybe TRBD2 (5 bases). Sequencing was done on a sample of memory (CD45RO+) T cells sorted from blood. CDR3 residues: CASSARGLGTQYF. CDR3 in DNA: TGTGCCAGCAGTGCCCGGGGTCTTGGGACCCAGTACTTC.